These 28 T cell receptor beta chains were all obtained from the same sample, sequenced in a study of blood T cell repertoires in COVID-19. Clones were sequenced by immunoSEQ multiplex PCR, and TCRdb holds only the in-frame ones, with some missing. The sample carries about 83,000 clones, around 80% recorded once. Input material: peripheral blood. The receptors shown here come from a woman older than 75 with acute or convalescent COVID-19.

The chain uses TRBV5-6 and TRBJ2-1; the match to TRBD2 covers 8 bases. The CDR3 consists of 16 residues. Germline-derived CDR1 and CDR2 are SGHDT and YYEEEE. V lost 6 bases and J lost 2; bases outside the gene matches: 10. The CDR3 sequence is CASTPSPAGAYNEQFF. CDR3 DNA sequence: TGTGCCAGCACCCCATCTCCAGCGGGGGCCTACAATGAGCAGTTCTTC.

V and J are TRBV7-2 and TRBJ2-3; 7 bases are shared with TRBD1. Trimming removed 0 bases from V and 0 bases from J; junction bases left unmatched: 6. The CDR3 spans 17 residues. Germline V gene sequence: CDR1 SGHTA, CDR2 FQGNSA. The CDR3 nucleotides read TGTGCCAGCAGCTTAGCGCAGGGACAGATTAGCACAGATACGCAGTATTTT. This sequence encodes CASSLAQGQISTDTQYF.

The chain is built from TRBV10-2 and TRBJ1-4; tentatively, D is TRBD1 (6 bases). The CDR3 is made up of 18 amino acids. Germline values: CDR1 WSHSY, CDR2 SAAADI. The V gene lost 4 bases and the J gene lost 7 bases, with 25 bases spanning the gap. CDR3 in amino acids: CASSAFLGQRLMGEKLFF. The CDR3 DNA is TGCGCCAGCAGTGCGTTTTTAGGACAGCGGCTGATGGGTGAAAAACTGTTTTTT.

This sequence joins TRBV10-1 and TRBJ2-1; TRBD1 matches 10 bases. The V segment lost 3 bases and the J segment 6 bases; nucleotides outside the gene matches: 8. The CDR3 is 16 amino acids. Germline V lookup: CDR1 WNHNN, CDR2 SYGVQD (reference sequence). DNA for the CDR3: TGCGCCAGCAGTGATTCTTCCGGGACAGGGGTCAATGAGCAGTTCTTC. Its protein product is CASSDSSGTGVNEQFF.

This chain joins TRBV3-1 (or the pseudogene TRBV3-2) and TRBJ1-2; no definite D call. Germline V CDR1 and CDR2: LGHDT, YNNKEL (reference sequence). V lost 0 bases and J 8 bases, leaving 16 bases between the germline ends. The CDR3 totals 15 residues. The CDR3 spells CASSQDSRPGGGYTF. CDR3 DNA: TGTGCCAGCAGCCAAGATAGCAGGCCCGGCGGGGGCTACACCTTC.

J is TRBJ2-1 and V is TRBV18; 9 bases map to TRBD2. There are 14 residues in the CDR3. V shed 6 bases and J 6 bases; nucleotides not matched to a gene: 6. Germline CDR1 KGHSH, CDR2 LQKENI. The CDR3 protein is CASSPAGGLNEQFF. DNA of the CDR3: TGTGCCAGCTCGCCTGCGGGGGGGCTCAATGAGCAGTTCTTC.

The chain has TRBV11-2 and TRBJ1-6, with 8 nucleotides matching TRBD1. V lost 5 bases to trimming and J lost 5 bases; unmatched junction nucleotides: 5. The CDR3 runs 15 residues. Germline CDR1 is SGHAT and CDR2 is FQNNGV. CDR3 in amino acids: CASSAGQANNSPLHF. In DNA form, the CDR3 reads TGTGCCAGCAGCGCGGGACAGGCGAATAATTCACCCCTCCACTTT.

The chain couples TRBV23-1 to TRBJ1-5; perhaps TRBD1 as D (5 bases). TRBV23-1 is flagged as an ORF with uncertain function. This CDR3 spans 16 amino acids. Trimming shortened V by 4 bases and J by 2 bases, and 15 bases separated the two germline ends. This CDR3 is CASSLAEGVGNQPQHF. For the CDR3, the DNA is TGCGCCAGCAGTCTAGCCGAAGGGGTCGGCAATCAGCCCCAGCATTTT.

This clone was found once. This sequence joins TRBV30 and TRBJ2-7; D gene unclear. Germline lookup yields CDR1 GTSNPN and CDR2 SVGIG (reference sequence). Trimming stripped 2 bases from V and 11 bases from J, with 10 bases between. CDR3 length equals 10 residues. The CDR3 reads CAWSRDVKYF. In DNA form, the CDR3 reads TGTGCCTGGAGTCGAGATGTCAAGTACTTC. The variable domain in full, completed from reference TRBV30 and TRBJ2-7, reads SQTIHQWPATLVQPVGSPLSLECTVEGTSNPNLYWYRQAAGRGLQLLFYSVGIGQISSEVPQNLSASRPQDRQFILSSKKLLLSDSGFYLCAWSRDVKYFGPGTRLTVT.

The rearrangement joins TRBV5-1 to TRBJ2-7; 8 bases are a match to TRBD1. Germline values: CDR1 SGHRS, CDR2 YFSETQ. The ends lost 5 bases at V and 7 bases at J; junction bases unmatched: 14. This CDR3 is built from 15 residues. The CDR3 reads CASREPDRASLEQYF. The CDR3 DNA sequence: TGCGCCAGCAGGGAGCCGGACAGGGCGTCCCTGGAGCAGTACTTC.

The chain recombines TRBV6-5 with TRBJ2-1; TRBD1 matches 12 bases. There are 13 residues in the CDR3. Per germline, CDR1 MNHEY and CDR2 SVGAGI. Trimming took 7 bases from V and 8 from J; bases not matched to a gene: 3. Written as DNA, the CDR3 is TGTGCCAGCACCGGGACAGGGGGCCATGAGCAGTTCTTC. The encoded protein is CASTGTGGHEQFF.

The chain combines TRBV5-8 with TRBJ2-2; D is undetermined. The germline V gene encodes CDR1 SGHTS and CDR2 YDEGEE. The CDR3 sequence is 15 residues long. Trimming shortened V by 2 bases and J by 6 bases, and 14 bases separated the two germline ends. The DNA for the CDR3 is TGTGCCAGCAGCTTACCAAAGACTGGCGCCGGGGAGCTGTTTTTT. Translated: CASSLPKTGAGELFF.

The chain combines TRBV11-2 with TRBJ2-3; D gene unclear. The CDR3 is made up of 13 amino acids. V dropped 2 bases and J dropped 4 bases, with 7 bases sitting between them. Germline values: CDR1 SGHAT, CDR2 FQNNGV. In nucleotides, the CDR3 is TGTGCCAGCAGCTTACCGGTGTCAGATACGCAGTATTTT. Protein: CASSLPVSDTQYF.

The rearrangement joins TRBV9 to TRBJ1-6; D is ambiguous. The CDR3 has 14 residues. With 3 bases removed from V and 8 bases from J, the gap between germline ends came to 12 bases. Germline V gives CDR1 SGDLS, CDR2 YYNGEE. As DNA, the CDR3 is TGTGCCAGCAGCGCGCAAGCGGCGGATTCACCCCTCCACTTT. This codes for CASSAQAADSPLHF.

The V and J genes are TRBV11-2 and TRBJ2-3, with D maybe TRBD2 (6 bases). CDR1 is SGHAT and CDR2 is FQNNGV in the germline V gene. V lost 5 bases and J 0 bases, leaving 15 bases between the germline ends. The CDR3 has 16 amino acids. In DNA form, the CDR3 reads TGTGCCAGCAGCCCTGGTGGGGCGGGGAGCACAGATACGCAGTATTTT. The encoded protein is CASSPGGAGSTDTQYF.

The chain links TRBV29-1 to TRBJ2-3; 8 nucleotides match TRBD2. Germline assignment: CDR1 SQVTM and CDR2 ANQGSEA. This CDR3 has 13 amino acids. The ends lost 8 bases at V and 6 bases at J; junction bases unmatched: 10. The CDR3 coding sequence is TGCAGCTCCGGGACTAGTCCCGCCGATACGCAGTATTTT. It encodes CSSGTSPADTQYF.

The chain employs TRBV4-3 and TRBJ2-2; 9 bases agree with TRBD1. V lost 5 bases, J lost 6 bases, and 10 bases stayed unmatched. Germline CDR1 LGHNA, CDR2 YSLEER. The CDR3 has 16 residues. CDR3 sequence reads: CASSVSGDRVPGELFF. Here the CDR3 DNA reads TGCGCCAGCAGCGTCAGCGGGGACAGGGTCCCCGGGGAGCTGTTTTTT.

Here the CDR3 reads CASSQAGDEKLFF. As DNA, the CDR3 is TGTGCCAGCTCACAGGCAGGGGATGAAAAACTGTTTTTT. The rearrangement joins TRBV18 to TRBJ1-4, with D possibly matching TRBD1 (6 bases). V was shortened by 4 bases and J by 6 bases, with 9 bases between the two germline ends. Germline values: CDR1 KGHSH, CDR2 LQKENI. CDR3 length equals 13 residues.

The rearrangement uses TRBV30 and TRBJ2-2, with TRBD1 matching over 10 bases. The germline gives CDR1 GTSNPN, CDR2 SVGIG (reference sequence). Germline trimming cut 5 bases from V and 0 bases from J; bases unmatched to any gene: 6. This CDR3 spans 16 amino acids. CDR3 in amino acids: CAWRTGGTANTGELFF. As DNA, the CDR3 is TGTGCCTGGCGGACAGGGGGGACCGCGAACACCGGGGAGCTGTTTTTT.

The chain joins TRBV12-3 or TRBV12-4 to TRBJ2-5; D gene uncertain. The V end was cut by 2 bases, the J end by 1 base, with 5 bases between. The CDR3 runs 13 residues. The CDR3 loop is CASSLLPQETQYF. The DNA of the CDR3 is TGTGCCAGCAGTTTACTACCCCAAGAGACCCAGTACTTC.

The V call is TRBV6-2 or TRBV6-3, the J call TRBJ2-7; D gene ambiguous. The CDR3 totals 12 residues. Per germline, CDR1 MNHEY and CDR2 SVGEGT. Deletions cut 2 bases from V and 7 bases from J, with 9 bases between. The CDR3 spells CASSYALGEQYF. Written as DNA, the CDR3 is TGTGCCAGCAGTTACGCGCTAGGAGAGCAGTACTTC.

The rearrangement joins TRBV5-1 to TRBJ2-3, with 12 bases fitting TRBD2. CDR1 is SGHRS, CDR2 YFSETQ, per germline. There are 15 residues in the CDR3. V was pared by 4 bases and J by 4 bases, with 4 bases of the junction left unmatched. CDR3 protein: CASSPLAGGSDTQYF. CDR3 in DNA: TGCGCCAGCAGCCCACTAGCGGGGGGTTCAGATACGCAGTATTTT.

This clone has a single count. The V gene is TRBV10-1, the J gene TRBJ1-2, with TRBD1 matching 12 bases. The CDR3 spans 12 residues. The germline V gene has CDR1 WNHNN and CDR2 SYGVQD (reference sequence). V dropped 8 bases and J dropped 7; count of bases not matched to a gene: 2. The chain's CDR3 is CASRDRGPGYTF. In DNA form, the CDR3 reads TGCGCCAGCCGGGACAGGGGGCCTGGCTACACCTTC.

The chain combines TRBV6-5 with TRBJ1-1; D is perhaps TRBD1 (5 bases). Germline V gene sequence: CDR1 MNHEY, CDR2 SVGAGI. Trimming took off 6 bases at V and 1 base at J, with 15 bases between the two ends. The CDR3 extends over 15 amino acids. CDR3 in amino acids: CASSLLRQGNTEAFF. The CDR3 DNA is TGTGCCAGCAGCTTGCTGAGGCAGGGGAACACTGAAGCTTTCTTT.

The chain joins TRBV19 to TRBJ2-5; 8 bases match TRBD2. In germline, CDR1 is LNHDA, CDR2 SQIVND (reference sequence). Trimming cost V 5 bases and J 2 bases; bases outside gene matches: 4. The CDR3 covers 14 residues. CDR3 DNA sequence: TGTGCCAGTAGTGTAGCGGGACTGCAAGAGACCCAGTACTTC. Its protein product is CASSVAGLQETQYF.

The rearrangement joins TRBV6-5 to TRBJ1-2; D unresolved. Germline CDR1 and CDR2: MNHEY and SVGAGI. V lost 2 bases, J lost 4 bases, and 11 bases lay in between. The CDR3 has 14 residues. This CDR3 is CASSYGDRLYGYTF. The CDR3 DNA is TGTGCCAGCAGTTACGGTGACCGACTCTATGGCTACACCTTC.

The chain is built from TRBV7-3 and TRBJ2-3, with D perhaps matching TRBD2 (5 bases). Trimming left V 5 bases short and J 2 bases short, with 11 bases between. This CDR3 is built from 14 residues. Germline assignment: CDR1 SGHTA and CDR2 FQGTGA. CDR3 residues: CASSPGDPTDTQYF. The DNA of the CDR3 is TGTGCCAGCAGCCCCGGGGATCCCACAGATACGCAGTATTTT. Full variable domain (remainder filled in from reference TRBV7-3 and TRBJ2-3): GAGVSQTPSNKVTEKGKYVELRCDPISGHTALYWYRQSLGQGPEFLIYFQGTGAADDSGLPNDRFFAVRPEGSVSTLKIQRTERGDSAVYLCASSPGDPTDTQYFGPGTRLTVL.

The gene calls are TRBV5-5 and TRBJ1-6; 7 bases match TRBD1. V was pared by 0 bases and J by 4 bases, with 4 bases of the junction left unmatched. Germline lookup yields CDR1 SGHKS and CDR2 YYEKEE (reference sequence). This CDR3 comprises 16 residues. The CDR3 loop is CASSLEGTAYNSPLHF. The CDR3 region has the DNA TGTGCCAGCAGCTTGGAAGGGACAGCGTATAATTCACCCCTCCACTTT.